This T cell receptor beta chain was captured by sequencing in a study of Graves' ophthalmopathy and Graves' hyperthyroidism. Study as a whole: Peripheral blood (taken before any treatment) was collected at initial diagnosis.

This clonotype was counted at least ten times. What it binds is unknown. Germline CDR1 reads SQVTM; CDR2 reads ANQGSEA. The length of the CDR3 is 11 residues. With 1 base removed from V and 3 bases from J, the gap between germline ends came to 3 bases. RNA transcripts yielded amplified TCR beta CDR3 regions. HTBI-primed RT-PCR formed the first round, and a multiplex PCR formed the second. TCRdb fed the multiplex PCR reads into MiXCR, producing one record per CDR3 protein. The data contain 170,000 or so distinct CDR3 sequences, approximately 38% of them singletons. Study findings and constraints: The model achieved 70.59% sensitivity and roughly 79% specificity for ophthalmopathy progression.

This chain uses TRBV29-1 with TRBJ1-1; D is ambiguous. This TCR derives from a woman aged 40 to 49 with Graves' ophthalmopathy. The sequenced sample was peripheral blood. The CDR3 bases are TGCAGCGTTGAAGGGGACACTGAAGCTTTCTTT. This encodes CSVEGDTEAFF. Full variable domain (missing parts from reference TRBV29-1 and TRBJ1-1): SAVISQKPSRDICQRGTSLTIQCQVDSQVTMMFWYRQQPGQSLTLIATANQGSEATYESGFVIDKFPISRPNLTFSTLTVSNMSPEDSSIYLCSVEGDTEAFFGQGTRLTVV.